This T cell receptor beta chain was recorded in a study of identical twins. The CDR3 is 14 residues long. V was trimmed by 0 bases and J by 0 bases, leaving 5 bases between them. Germline loops: CDR1 MNHEY, CDR2 SVGAGI. TCRdb reanalysed the 5' RACE reads using MiXCR and keeps one entry per CDR3 protein. The repertoire holds 600,000 to 800,000 distinct CDR3 sequences, with about 20% as singletons. The data were also submitted as part of a second study, on T cells expressing NK-cell markers. As reported in that work: From sorted CD3+CD56+NKG2C+, CD3+CD56+NKG2C- and CD3+CD56-NKG2C+ T cells came the TCR beta repertoires. As a fraction of CD8+ T cells, dominant NKG2C+ clonotypes reached roughly 1.0-8% in about six donors.

Sequencing used PBMCs. This TCR derives from a young woman in good health. The chain couples TRBV6-5 to TRBJ1-2; D is unresolved. CDR3 region: CASSYSQPNYGYTF. CDR3 coding DNA: TGTGCCAGCAGTTACTCGCAGCCTAACTATGGCTACACCTTC.